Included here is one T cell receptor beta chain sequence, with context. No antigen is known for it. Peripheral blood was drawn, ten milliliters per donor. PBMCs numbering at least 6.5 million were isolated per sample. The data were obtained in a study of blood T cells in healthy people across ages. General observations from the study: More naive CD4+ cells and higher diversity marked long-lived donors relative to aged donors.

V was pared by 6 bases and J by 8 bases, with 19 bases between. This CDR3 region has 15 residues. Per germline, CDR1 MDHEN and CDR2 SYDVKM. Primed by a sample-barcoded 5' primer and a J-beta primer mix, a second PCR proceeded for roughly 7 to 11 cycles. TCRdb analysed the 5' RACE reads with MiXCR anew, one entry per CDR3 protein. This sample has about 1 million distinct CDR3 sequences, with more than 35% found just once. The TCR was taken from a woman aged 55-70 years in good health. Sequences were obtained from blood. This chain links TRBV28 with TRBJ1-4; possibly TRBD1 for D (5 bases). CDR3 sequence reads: CASSPRTRKSEKLFF. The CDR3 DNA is TGTGCCAGCAGCCCCCGGACAAGAAAAAGCGAAAAACTGTTTTTT.